This TCR beta chain was obtained from a study of CD8 T cells in Susac syndrome. V lost 5 bases and J lost 5; bases outside the gene matches: 8. CDR1 is SGHDN, CDR2 FVKESK, per germline. The CDR3 length is 14 residues. After extraction with the RNeasy kit, about 0.45 to 1 ug of the RNA was reverse transcribed using random hexamers. TCRdb re-analysed the immunoSEQ multiplex PCR reads in MiXCR, keeping a single row per CDR3 protein. The top ten hold roughly 0.11% of the sample, which has about 440,000 distinct CDR3 sequences, approximately 85% seen once. Material: CD8+ T cells from PBMCs. The chain is built from TRBV14 and TRBJ2-7; the match to TRBD1 covers 8 bases. This receptor was taken from a human donor with multiple sclerosis. In nucleotides, the CDR3 is TGTGCCAGCAGCGAGGACAGGGCCTTCAACGAGCAGTACTTC. Translating it yields CASSEDRAFNEQYF. Together with reference TRBV14 and TRBJ2-7, the CDR3 gives the full variable domain: EAGVTQFPSHSVIEKGQTVTLRCDPISGHDNLYWYRRVMGKEIKFLLHFVKESKQDESGMPNNRFLAERTGGTYSTLKVQPAELEDSGVYFCASSEDRAFNEQYFGPGTRLTVT.